This T cell receptor (beta chain) derives from a study of vaccination and CD4 T cells after COVID-19. Study in general: Median time from COVID diagnosis to post-COVID sampling was more than 95 days (35 to 161). Study-wide points: A median of approximately 90% of reactive clones, in convalescent patients, became evident only post-vaccination.

The V gene lost 10 bases and the J gene lost 7 bases, with 13 bases spanning the gap. The length of the CDR3 is 11 residues. CDR1 and CDR2 (germline): SEHNR, FQNEAQ (reference sequence). Treatment of the sample: approximately nine-day PBMC culture with coronavirus spike peptide pools or control peptides (ViraFEST assay). The sample holds a few counts of this clonotype. Its cognate antigen is unknown. The Oncomine TCR Beta short-read assay generated sequence data from the DNA of cultured CD4+ T cells. Investigators obtained genomic DNA by extraction from cultured CD4+ T cells. TCRdb independently ran MiXCR on the PCR reads; one entry per CDR3 protein. The profile covers around 3,600 distinct CDR3 sequences, with roughly 37% appearing a single time and roughly 30% taken by the ten largest.

The sequence was collected from a human donor who had recovered from COVID-19. Source material: CD4+ T cells from blood, cultured in vitro. This chain connects TRBV7-9 to TRBJ1-2; unclear D gene. This CDR3 reads CATTPDGGYTF. CDR3 bases: TGTGCCACCACACCCGACGGTGGCTACACCTTC.